This T cell receptor (beta chain) was profiled in a study of early T cells in non-severe SARS-CoV-2 infection (TCRdb year 2021). Study-level background: Bulk RNA from unsorted whole blood was used for TCR sequencing, so alpha and beta chains could not be paired. Study-level results and caveats: VDJdb matching was skewed toward anti-spike CD8 responses and likely underestimated virus-specific expansions by missing private and CD4 specificities.

As concerns this clonotype: This receptor's antigen is unknown. Per-base quality was not reported, and no clone a single base away is much larger than it.

Preparation of the library involved 5' RACE. The sample was run on a NextSeq 500. In the TCR library protocol, unique molecular identifiers were attached to individual cDNA molecules to correct for PCR bias and sequencing error. Both TCR alpha and beta chains were sequenced, and tight co-correlation was observed between alpha and beta sequence abundances in each sample. Regarding the original processing steps: Decombinator V4 was used to annotate the V gene, J gene and CDR3 of the TCR sequences. TCRs were defined as expanded if a significant change between any two time points was detected under a Poisson model with p below 0.0001. Abundances of TCRs were expressed as counts per million after normalisation to the total number of TCRs sequenced in each sample. MAIT TCRs were defined by TRAV1-2 paired with TRAJ12, TRAJ20 or TRAJ33, and iNKT TCRs by TRAV10 paired with TRAJ18. VDJdb, accessed 1 November 2021, was searched for CMV, EBV and SARS-CoV-2 annotated TCRs, excluding TCRs annotated for multiple antigens. TCRdb applied fastp at Q25 and MiXCR to the public reads, then kept only in-frame beta chains. When rows share a CDR3 protein, they turn into one entry using the most common DNA and genes. TCRdb, rather than the study authors, made the V and J calls. Across this sample there are more than 35,000 distinct CDR3 sequences, with 5.8% seen only once. Around 24% of the sample is in the top ten clones.

The germline V gene encodes CDR1 SQVTM and CDR2 ANQGSEA. The CDR3, cysteine through phenylalanine, is 14 amino acids long. The read is trimmed to its CDR3 DNA, 42 bases read in frame from base 1. Compared with germline, V lacks 7 bases and J lacks 2 bases; bases without a gene match: 9. This was a case-control study nested in a cohort of healthcare workers in London, UK, who had nasopharyngeal swab PCR tests and blood samples taken every week. Between 23 and 31 March 2020, the week of the UK lockdown, healthcare workers were enrolled and then followed up weekly for as long as 16 weeks. The sequenced material came from whole blood. The origin of this receptor is an adult who was a healthcare worker with PCR-confirmed SARS-CoV-2 infection or an uninfected control (not recorded which). This chain is built from TRBV29-1 and TRBJ2-3, with TRBD1 identical over 7 junction bases. This receptor has the CDR3 CSAERGGYTDTQYF. In nucleotide form, the sequence is TGCAGCGCCGAGAGAGGGGGCTACACAGATACGCAGTATTTT.